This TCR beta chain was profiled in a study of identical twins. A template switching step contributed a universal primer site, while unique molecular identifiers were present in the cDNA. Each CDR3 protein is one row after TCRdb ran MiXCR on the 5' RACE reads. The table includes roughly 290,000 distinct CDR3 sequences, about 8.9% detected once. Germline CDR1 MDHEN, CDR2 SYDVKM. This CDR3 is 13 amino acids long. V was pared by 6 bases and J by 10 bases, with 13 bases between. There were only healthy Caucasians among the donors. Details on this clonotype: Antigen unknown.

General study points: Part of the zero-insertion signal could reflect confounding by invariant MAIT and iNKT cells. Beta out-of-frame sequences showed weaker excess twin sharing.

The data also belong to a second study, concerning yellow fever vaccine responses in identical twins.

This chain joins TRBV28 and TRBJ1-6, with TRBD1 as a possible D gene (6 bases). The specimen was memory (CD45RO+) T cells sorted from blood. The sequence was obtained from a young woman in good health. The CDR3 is CASSGDTASPLHF. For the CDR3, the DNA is TGTGCCAGCAGCGGGGACACTGCCTCACCCCTCCACTTT. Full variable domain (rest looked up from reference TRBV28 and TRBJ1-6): DVKVTQSSRYLVKRTGEKVFLECVQDMDHENMFWYRQDPGLGLRLIYFSYDVKMKEKGDIPEGYSVSREKKERFSLILESASTNQTSMYLCASSGDTASPLHFGNGTRLTVT.